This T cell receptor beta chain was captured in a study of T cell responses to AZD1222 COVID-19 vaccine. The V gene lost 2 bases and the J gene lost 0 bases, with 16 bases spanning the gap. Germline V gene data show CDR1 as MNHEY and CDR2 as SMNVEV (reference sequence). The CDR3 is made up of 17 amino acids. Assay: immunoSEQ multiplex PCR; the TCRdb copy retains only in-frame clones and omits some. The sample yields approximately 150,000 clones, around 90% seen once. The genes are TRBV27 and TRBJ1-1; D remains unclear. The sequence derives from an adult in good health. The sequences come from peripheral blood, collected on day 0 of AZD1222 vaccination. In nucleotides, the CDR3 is TGTGCCAGCAGTTTACAACCCCGGGGAGCTATGAACACTGAAGCTTTCTTT. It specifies CASSLQPRGAMNTEAFF.